This T cell receptor beta chain appears in the sequencing data of a study of T cell responses to AZD1222 COVID-19 vaccine. The study's findings and limits: Only a handful of AZD1222 recipients were seropositive at baseline.

Here immunoSEQ multiplex PCR was the method, and the copy in TCRdb shows in-frame clones only, minus some. This sample has around 100,000 clones, with roughly 90% found just once. The table lists this clone with a few counts. Its specificity is unknown. Per the germline V gene, CDR1 is SGHDN and CDR2 is FVKESK. The ends were cut back, 1 base at V and 6 bases at J, with 10 bases in the middle. The CDR3 is 13 residues long. The input for sequencing was peripheral blood, taken on day 0 of AZD1222 vaccination. The TCR sequence derives from an adult in good health. The rearrangement links TRBV14 to TRBJ2-7; no clear D. CDR3 sequence (DNA): TGTGCCAGCAGCCAAGTATGGCGTGGCGAGCAGTACTTC. Encoded protein: CASSQVWRGEQYF.